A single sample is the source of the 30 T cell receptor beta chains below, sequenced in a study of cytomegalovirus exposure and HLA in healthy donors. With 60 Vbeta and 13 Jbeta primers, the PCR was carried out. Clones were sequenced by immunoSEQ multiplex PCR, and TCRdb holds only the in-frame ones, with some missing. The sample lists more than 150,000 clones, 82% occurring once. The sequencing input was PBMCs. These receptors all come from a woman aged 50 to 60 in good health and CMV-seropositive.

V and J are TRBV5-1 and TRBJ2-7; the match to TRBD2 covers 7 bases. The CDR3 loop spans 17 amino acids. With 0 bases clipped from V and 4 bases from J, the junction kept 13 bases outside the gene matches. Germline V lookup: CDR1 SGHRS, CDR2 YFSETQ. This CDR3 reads CASSLGGLGGGLYEQYF. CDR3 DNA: TGCGCCAGCAGCTTGGGCGGACTGGGGGGGGGATTGTACGAGCAGTACTTC.

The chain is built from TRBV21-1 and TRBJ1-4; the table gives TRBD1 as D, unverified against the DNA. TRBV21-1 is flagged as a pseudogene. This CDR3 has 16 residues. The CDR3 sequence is CASAGTGGSTNEKLFF. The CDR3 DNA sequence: TGTGCCAGCGCCGGAACAGGGGGTTCAACTAATGAAAAACTGTTTTTT.

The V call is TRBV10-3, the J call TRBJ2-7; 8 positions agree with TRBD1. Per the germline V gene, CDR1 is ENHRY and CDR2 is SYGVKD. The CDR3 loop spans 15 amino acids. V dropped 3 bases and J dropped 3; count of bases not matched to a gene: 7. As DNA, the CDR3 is TGTGCCATCAGTGAAGCCAGGGGGCTTATCTACGAGCAGTACTTC. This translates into CAISEARGLIYEQYF.

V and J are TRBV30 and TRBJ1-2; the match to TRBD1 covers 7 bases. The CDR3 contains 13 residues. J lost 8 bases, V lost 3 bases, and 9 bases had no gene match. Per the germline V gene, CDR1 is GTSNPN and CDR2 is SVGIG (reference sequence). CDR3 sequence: CAWSPIQGYGYTF. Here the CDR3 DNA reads TGTGCCTGGAGCCCAATACAGGGGTACGGCTACACCTTC. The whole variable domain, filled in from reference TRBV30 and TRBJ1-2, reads SQTIHQWPATLVQPVGSPLSLECTVEGTSNPNLYWYRQAAGRGLQLLFYSVGIGQISSEVPQNLSASRPQDRQFILSSKKLLLSDSGFYLCAWSPIQGYGYTFGSGTRLTVV.

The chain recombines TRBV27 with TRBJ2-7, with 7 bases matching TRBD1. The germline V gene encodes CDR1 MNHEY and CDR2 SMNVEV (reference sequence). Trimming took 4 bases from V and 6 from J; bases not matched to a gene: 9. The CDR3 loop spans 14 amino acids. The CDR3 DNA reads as TGTGCCAGCAGTTCGCCCCGGACAGGCCCCGAGCAGTACTTC. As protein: CASSSPRTGPEQYF.

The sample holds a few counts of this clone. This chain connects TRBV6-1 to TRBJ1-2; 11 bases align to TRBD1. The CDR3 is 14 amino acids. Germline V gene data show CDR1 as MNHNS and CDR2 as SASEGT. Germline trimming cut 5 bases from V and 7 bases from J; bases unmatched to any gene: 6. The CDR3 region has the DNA TGTGCCAGCAGTCCCGGGACAGGGGGAGGTGGCTACACCTTC. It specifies CASSPGTGGGGYTF.

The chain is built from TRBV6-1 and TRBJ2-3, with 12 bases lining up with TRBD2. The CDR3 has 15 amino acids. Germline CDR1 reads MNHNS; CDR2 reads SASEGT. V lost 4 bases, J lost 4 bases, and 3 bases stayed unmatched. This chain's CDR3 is CASSALAGGPDTQYF. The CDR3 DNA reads TGTGCCAGCAGTGCCCTAGCGGGGGGGCCAGATACGCAGTATTTT.

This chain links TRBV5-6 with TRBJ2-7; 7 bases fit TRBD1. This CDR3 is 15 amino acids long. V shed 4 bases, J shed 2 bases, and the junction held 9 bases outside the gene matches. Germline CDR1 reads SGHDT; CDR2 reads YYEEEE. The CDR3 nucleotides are TGTGCCAGCAGCCGATCCGGGACAGAGACCTACGAGCAGTACTTC. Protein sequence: CASSRSGTETYEQYF. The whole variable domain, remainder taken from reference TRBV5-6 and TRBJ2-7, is DAGVTQSPTHLIKTRGQQVTLRCSPKSGHDTVSWYQQALGQGPQFIFQYYEEEERQRGNFPDRFSGHQFPNYSSELNVNALLLGDSALYLCASSRSGTETYEQYFGPGTRLTVT.

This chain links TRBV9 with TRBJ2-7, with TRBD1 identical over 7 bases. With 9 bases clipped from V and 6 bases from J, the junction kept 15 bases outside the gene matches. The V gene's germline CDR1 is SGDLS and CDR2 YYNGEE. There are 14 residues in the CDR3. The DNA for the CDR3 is TGTGCCAACCTAATGCCGGGACAGACTGCCGAGCAGTACTTC. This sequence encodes CANLMPGQTAEQYF. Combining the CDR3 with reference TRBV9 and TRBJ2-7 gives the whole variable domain DSGVTQTPKHLITATGQRVTLRCSPRSGDLSVYWYQQSLDQGLQFLIQYYNGEERAKGNILERFSAQQFPDLHSELNLSSLELGDSALYFCANLMPGQTAEQYFGPGTRLTVT.

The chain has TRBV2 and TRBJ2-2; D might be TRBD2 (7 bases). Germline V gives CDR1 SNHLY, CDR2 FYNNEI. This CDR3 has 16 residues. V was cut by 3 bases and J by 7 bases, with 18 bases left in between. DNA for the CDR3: TGTGCCAGCAGTGAGGGTCGGAGGGGGGGCCGCGGGGAGCTGTTTTTT. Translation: CASSEGRRGGRGELFF. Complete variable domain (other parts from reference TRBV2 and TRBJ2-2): EPEVTQTPSHQVTQMGQEVILRCVPISNHLYFYWYRQILGQKVEFLVSFYNNEISEKSEIFDDQFSVERPDGSNFTLKIRSTKLEDSAMYFCASSEGRRGGRGELFFGEGSRLTVL.

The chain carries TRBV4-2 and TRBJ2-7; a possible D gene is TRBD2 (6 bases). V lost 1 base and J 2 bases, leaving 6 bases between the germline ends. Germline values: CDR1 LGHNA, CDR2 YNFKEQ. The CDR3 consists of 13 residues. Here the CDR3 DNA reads TGTGCCAGCAGCCAAGCGGGGGCCTACGAGCAGTACTTC. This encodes CASSQAGAYEQYF.

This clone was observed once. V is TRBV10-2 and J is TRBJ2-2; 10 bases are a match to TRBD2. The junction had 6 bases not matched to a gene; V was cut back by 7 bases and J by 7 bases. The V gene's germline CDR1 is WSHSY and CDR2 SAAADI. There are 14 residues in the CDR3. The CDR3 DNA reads TGCGCCAGCAACACGGGACTAGCGTACGGGGAGCTGTTTTTT. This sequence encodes CASNTGLAYGELFF.

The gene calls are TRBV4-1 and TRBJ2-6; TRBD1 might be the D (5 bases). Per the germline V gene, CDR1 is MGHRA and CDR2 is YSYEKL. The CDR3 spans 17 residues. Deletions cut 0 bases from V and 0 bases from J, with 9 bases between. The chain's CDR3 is CASSQEETGSGANVLTF. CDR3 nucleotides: TGCGCCAGCAGCCAAGAGGAAACAGGCTCTGGGGCCAACGTCCTGACTTTC.

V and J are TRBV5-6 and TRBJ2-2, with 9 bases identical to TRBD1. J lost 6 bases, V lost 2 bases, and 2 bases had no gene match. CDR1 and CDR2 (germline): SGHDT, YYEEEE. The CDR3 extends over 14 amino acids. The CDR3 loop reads CASSLRDRAGELFF. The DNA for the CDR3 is TGTGCCAGCAGCTTAAGGGACAGGGCCGGGGAGCTGTTTTTT.

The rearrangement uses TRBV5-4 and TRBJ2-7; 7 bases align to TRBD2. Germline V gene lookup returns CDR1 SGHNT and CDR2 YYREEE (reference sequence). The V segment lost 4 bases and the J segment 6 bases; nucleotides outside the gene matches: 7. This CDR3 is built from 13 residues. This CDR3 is CASSPPGGSEQYF. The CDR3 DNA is TGTGCCAGCAGCCCTCCGGGGGGAAGCGAGCAGTACTTC.

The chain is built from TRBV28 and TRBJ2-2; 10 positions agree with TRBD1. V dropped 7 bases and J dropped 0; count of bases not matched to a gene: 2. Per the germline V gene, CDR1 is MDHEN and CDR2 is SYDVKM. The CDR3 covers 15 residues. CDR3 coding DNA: TGTGCCAGCATGACAGGGGGCTCGAACACCGGGGAGCTGTTTTTT. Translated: CASMTGGSNTGELFF.

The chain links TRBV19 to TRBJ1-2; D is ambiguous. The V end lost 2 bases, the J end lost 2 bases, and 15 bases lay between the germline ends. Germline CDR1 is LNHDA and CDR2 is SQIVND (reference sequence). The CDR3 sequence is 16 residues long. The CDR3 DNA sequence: TGTGCCAGTAGTATACGTGGAAAGGAGGAAAACTATGGCTACACCTTC. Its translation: CASSIRGKEENYGYTF.

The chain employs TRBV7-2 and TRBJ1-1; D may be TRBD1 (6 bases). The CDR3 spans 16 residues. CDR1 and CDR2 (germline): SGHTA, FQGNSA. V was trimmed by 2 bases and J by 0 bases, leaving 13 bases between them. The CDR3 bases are TGTGCCAGCAGCTTACAGGGGCCAGCATTGAACACTGAAGCTTTCTTT. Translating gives CASSLQGPALNTEAFF.

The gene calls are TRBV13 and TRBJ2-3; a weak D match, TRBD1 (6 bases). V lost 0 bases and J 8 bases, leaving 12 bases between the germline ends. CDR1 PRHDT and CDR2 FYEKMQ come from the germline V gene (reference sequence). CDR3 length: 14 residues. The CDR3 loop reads CASSLGQGISTQYF. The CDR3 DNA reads TGTGCCAGCAGCTTAGGGCAGGGGATTAGTACGCAGTATTTT.

The CDR3, as DNA: TGTGCCAGCAGCCTATCCCCAACAGATACGCAGTATTTT. This translates into CASSLSPTDTQYF. The chain links TRBV7-9 to TRBJ2-3; D remains ambiguous. There are 13 residues in the CDR3. Trimming stripped 5 bases from V and 3 bases from J, with 9 bases between. Germline CDR1 and CDR2: SEHNR and FQNEAQ (reference sequence).

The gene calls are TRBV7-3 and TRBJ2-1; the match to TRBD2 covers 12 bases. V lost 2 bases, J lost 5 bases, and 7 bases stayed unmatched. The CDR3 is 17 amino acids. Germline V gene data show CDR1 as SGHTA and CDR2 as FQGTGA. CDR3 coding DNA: TGTGCCAGCAGCTTATCTTCTAGCGGGGGGGCCCACAATGAGCAGTTCTTC. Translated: CASSLSSSGGAHNEQFF.

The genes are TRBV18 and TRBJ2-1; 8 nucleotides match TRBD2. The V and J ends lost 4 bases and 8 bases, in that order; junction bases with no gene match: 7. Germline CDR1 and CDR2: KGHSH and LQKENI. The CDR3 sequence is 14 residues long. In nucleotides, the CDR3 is TGTGCCAGCTCACTACGGGGGGGACGAGATGAGCAGTTCTTC. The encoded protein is CASSLRGGRDEQFF.

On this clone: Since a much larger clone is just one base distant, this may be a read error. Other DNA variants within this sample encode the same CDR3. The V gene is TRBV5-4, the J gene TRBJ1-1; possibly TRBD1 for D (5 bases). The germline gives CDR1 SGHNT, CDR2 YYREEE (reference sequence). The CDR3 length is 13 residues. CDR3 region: CASSSRGGLGTFF. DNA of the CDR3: TGTGCTAGCAGCTCCCGGGGGGGGTTGGGTACTTTCTTT.

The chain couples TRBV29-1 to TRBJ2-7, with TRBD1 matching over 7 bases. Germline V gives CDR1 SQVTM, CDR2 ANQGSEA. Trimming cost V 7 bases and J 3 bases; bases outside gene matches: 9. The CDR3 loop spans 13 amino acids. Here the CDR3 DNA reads TGCAGCGCAACAGGGGATTGGAGCTACGAGCAGTACTTC. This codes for CSATGDWSYEQYF.

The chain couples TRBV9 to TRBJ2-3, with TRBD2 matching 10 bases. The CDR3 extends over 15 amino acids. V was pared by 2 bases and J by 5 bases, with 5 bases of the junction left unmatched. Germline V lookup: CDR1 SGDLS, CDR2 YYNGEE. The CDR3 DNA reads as TGTGCCAGCAGCGTTAGCGGGGGGTCTAGAGATACGCAGTATTTT. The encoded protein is CASSVSGGSRDTQYF.

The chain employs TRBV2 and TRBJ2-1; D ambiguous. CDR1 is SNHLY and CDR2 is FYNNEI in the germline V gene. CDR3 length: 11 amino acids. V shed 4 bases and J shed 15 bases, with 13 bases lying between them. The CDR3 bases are TGTGCCAGCAGTGCCCGGGTTGAAGCGTTCTTC. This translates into CASSARVEAFF.

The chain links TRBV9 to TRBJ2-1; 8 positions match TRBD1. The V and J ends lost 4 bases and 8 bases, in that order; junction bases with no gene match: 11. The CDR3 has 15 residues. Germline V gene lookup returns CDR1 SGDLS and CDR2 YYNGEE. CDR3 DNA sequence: TGTGCCAGCAGCCTTACCGGGACAGGTGACGATGAGCAGTTCTTC. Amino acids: CASSLTGTGDDEQFF.

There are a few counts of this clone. Written as DNA, the CDR3 is TGCGCCAGCAGCTTGGCCGGGGGGAGGACAGATACGCAGTATTTT. This sequence encodes CASSLAGGRTDTQYF. The chain uses TRBV5-1 and TRBJ2-3; 7 nucleotides agree with TRBD2. The J segment lost 3 bases and the V segment lost 0 bases, leaving 4 bases of the junction unmatched. CDR1 is SGHRS and CDR2 is YFSETQ in the germline V gene. CDR3 length equals 15 residues.

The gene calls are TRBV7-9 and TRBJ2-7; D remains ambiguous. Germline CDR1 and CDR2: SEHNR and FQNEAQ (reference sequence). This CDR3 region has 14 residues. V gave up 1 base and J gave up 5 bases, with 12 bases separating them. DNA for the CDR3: TGTGCCAGCAGCTTAGACAACAGCCTCCACGAGCAGTACTTC. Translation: CASSLDNSLHEQYF.

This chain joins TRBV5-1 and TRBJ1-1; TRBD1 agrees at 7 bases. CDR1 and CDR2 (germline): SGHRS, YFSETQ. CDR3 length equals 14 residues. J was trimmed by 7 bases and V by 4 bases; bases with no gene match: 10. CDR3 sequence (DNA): TGCGCCAGCAGCACGGGACAGCCAACTATTGAAGCTTTCTTT. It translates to CASSTGQPTIEAFF.